These T cell receptor beta chains were read from a single sample in a study of monozygotic twins with inflammatory bowel disease. TCRdb derives one entry per CDR3 protein from the 5' RACE reads, leaving out DNA. The sample table includes roughly 300,000 distinct CDR3 sequences. The sequenced sample was blood. These receptors all stem from a human donor with ulcerative colitis or Crohn's disease, or a healthy co-twin of an affected twin (not recorded which). CDR3s include the opening cysteine and the closing phenylalanine or tryptophan.

J gene | V gene | CDR3 protein
TRBJ2-1 | TRBV14 | CASSFTGVEQFF
TRBJ2-7 | TRBV6-5 | CASSYRDKDYEQYF
TRBJ1-6 | TRBV28 | CASSWEGGPSPLHF
TRBJ2-1 | TRBV5-1 | CASSLRRWGSNEQFF
TRBJ1-2 | TRBV18 | CASSPRAGAPDRYGYTF
TRBJ2-7 | TRBV5-4 | CASSLGDRIDEQYF
TRBJ2-1 | TRBV2 | CASSFLTSGSGDEQFF
TRBJ2-2 | TRBV6-1 | CASNPGGGYTGELFF
TRBJ2-6 | TRBV24-1 | CATSRGSGANVLTF
TRBJ2-1 | TRBV12-3/TRBV12-4 | CASSSSGPSYNEQFF
TRBJ1-1 | TRBV7-8 | CASSLIPTGTEAFF
TRBJ1-3 | TRBV7-2 | CASSNGRANTIYF
TRBJ2-1 | TRBV24-1 | CATSDASGRGNEQFF
TRBJ2-1 | TRBV2 | CASSPRTSGGNEQFF
TRBJ1-4 | TRBV7-9 | CASSSGQLANEKLFF
TRBJ1-2 | TRBV24-1 | CATSDPQDPAGGYTF
TRBJ1-3 | TRBV7-2 | CASSLGSVGNTIYF
TRBJ2-3 | TRBV9 | CASSPRSRGASDTQYF
TRBJ2-3 | TRBV18 | CASSRTSTTDTQYF
TRBJ2-4 | TRBV18 | CASSPLARAENIQYF
TRBJ2-3 | TRBV20-1 | CSARDSSGRGDTQYF
TRBJ2-7 | TRBV5-1 | CASTRDDYEQYF
TRBJ1-6 | TRBV7-7 | CASSLAEFAPLHF
TRBJ1-1 | TRBV12-3/TRBV12-4 | CASRMDRGHTEAFF
TRBJ2-7 | TRBV6-5 | CASRLGTTYEQYF
TRBJ2-2 | TRBV5-6 | CASSLVGPNTGELFF
TRBJ2-1 | TRBV3-1 | CASSQEGLAGGEQFF
TRBJ1-1 | TRBV10-1 | CASSEVRGGLGAEAFF
TRBJ1-2 | TRBV18 | CASSLDPGTGYTF
TRBJ2-6 | TRBV7-2 | CASSLASGSGANVLTF
TRBJ2-3 | TRBV11-2 | CASSGWGRADTQYF
TRBJ2-3 | TRBV27 | CASNFGASPTTSTDTQYF
TRBJ1-2 | TRBV15 | CATSRDGPGYGYTF
TRBJ1-3 | TRBV20-1 | CSARWQVSGNTIYF
TRBJ2-7 | TRBV7-2 | CASSLDWGTYEQYF
TRBJ1-2 | TRBV18 | CASSPLSYEDRVNNYGYTF
TRBJ1-1 | TRBV4-2 | CASSQEGWTEAFF
TRBJ2-3 | TRBV2 | CASSKLAASTDTQYF
TRBJ2-5 | TRBV18 | CASSSSGRYETQYF
TRBJ2-3 | TRBV20-1 | CSALAGTSTDTQYF